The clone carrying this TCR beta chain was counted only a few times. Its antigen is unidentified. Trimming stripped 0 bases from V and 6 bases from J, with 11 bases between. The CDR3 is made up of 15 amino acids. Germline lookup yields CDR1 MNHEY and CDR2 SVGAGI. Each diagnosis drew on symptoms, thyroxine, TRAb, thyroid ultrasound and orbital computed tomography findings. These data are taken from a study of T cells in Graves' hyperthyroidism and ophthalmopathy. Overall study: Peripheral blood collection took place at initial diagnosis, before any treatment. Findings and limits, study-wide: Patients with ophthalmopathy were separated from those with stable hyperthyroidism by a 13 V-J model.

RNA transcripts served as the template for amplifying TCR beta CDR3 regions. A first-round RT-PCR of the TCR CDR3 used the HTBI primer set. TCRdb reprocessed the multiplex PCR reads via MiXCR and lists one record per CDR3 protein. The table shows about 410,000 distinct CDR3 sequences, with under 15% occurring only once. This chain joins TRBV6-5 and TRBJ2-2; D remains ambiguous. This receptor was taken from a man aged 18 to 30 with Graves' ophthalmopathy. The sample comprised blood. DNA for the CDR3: TGTGCCAGCAGTTACTCATGGGCCGAACCCGGGGAGCTGTTTTTT. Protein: CASSYSWAEPGELFF.